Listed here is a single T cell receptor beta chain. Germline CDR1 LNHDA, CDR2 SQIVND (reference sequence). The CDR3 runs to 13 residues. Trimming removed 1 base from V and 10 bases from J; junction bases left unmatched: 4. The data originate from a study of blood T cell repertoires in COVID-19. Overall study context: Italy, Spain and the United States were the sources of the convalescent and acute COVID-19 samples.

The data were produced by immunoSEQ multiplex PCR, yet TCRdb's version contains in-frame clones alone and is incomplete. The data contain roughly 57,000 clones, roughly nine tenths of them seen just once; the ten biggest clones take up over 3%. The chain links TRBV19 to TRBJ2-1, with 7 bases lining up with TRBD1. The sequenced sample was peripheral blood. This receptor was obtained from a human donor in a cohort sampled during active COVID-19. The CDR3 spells CASSIVQGREQFF. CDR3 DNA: TGTGCCAGTAGTATAGTACAGGGGCGGGAGCAGTTCTTC.